Below, 25 T cell receptor beta chains from the same sample are listed, as sequenced in a study of cytomegalovirus exposure and HLA in healthy donors. The PCR used 60 Vbeta and 13 Jbeta primers. The data were produced by immunoSEQ multiplex PCR, yet TCRdb's version contains in-frame clones alone and is incomplete. The sample holds over 80,000 clones, approximately 72% seen once. The material sequenced was PBMCs. All receptors come from a woman between 65 and 79 years old in good health and CMV-seropositive.

The chain links TRBV4-2 to TRBJ1-3, with 11 positions matching TRBD1. V was clipped by 1 base and J by 0 bases; unmatched bases: 2. The CDR3 covers 17 residues. Germline V gene sequence: CDR1 LGHNA, CDR2 YNFKEQ. CDR3 sequence: CASSQADRGLSGNTIYF. The CDR3 DNA reads as TGTGCCAGCAGCCAAGCGGACAGGGGGCTCTCTGGAAACACCATATATTTT.

The V call is TRBV4-2, the J call TRBJ1-6, with D possibly matching TRBD1 (5 bases). Trimming shortened V by 0 bases and J by 5 bases, and 20 bases separated the two germline ends. From germline, CDR1 is LGHNA and CDR2 YNFKEQ. CDR3 length: 19 residues. The CDR3 here is CASSQDIGGGEVNNSPLHF. The CDR3 DNA sequence: TGTGCCAGCAGCCAAGATATCGGGGGGGGTGAGGTAAATAATTCACCCCTCCACTTT.

This chain connects TRBV5-5 to TRBJ2-1; unclear D gene. CDR1 and CDR2 (germline): SGHKS, YYEKEE (reference sequence). This CDR3 is built from 11 residues. Trimming shortened V by 3 bases and J by 6 bases, and 4 bases separated the two germline ends. CDR3 sequence (DNA): TGTGCCAGCAGCTCCCTCAATGAGCAGTTCTTC. It encodes CASSSLNEQFF.

The chain joins TRBV10-3 to TRBJ1-5; D unclear. The ends were cut back, 3 bases at V and 4 bases at J, with 4 bases in the middle. Germline loops: CDR1 ENHRY, CDR2 SYGVKD. This CDR3 region has 12 residues. For the CDR3, the DNA is TGTGCCATCAGTGACCCTAATCAGCCCCAGCATTTT. Translation: CAISDPNQPQHF.

This chain connects TRBV7-3 to TRBJ1-2, with 9 bases identical to TRBD1. Trimming at V came to 4 bases and at J to 4 bases, leaving 4 bases not matched to a gene. The germline gives CDR1 SGHTA, CDR2 FQGTGA. This CDR3 is 14 amino acids long. The CDR3: CASSSGTGSYGYTF. DNA for the CDR3: TGTGCCAGCAGCTCGGGGACAGGGAGCTATGGCTACACCTTC. Looking up the rest from reference TRBV7-3 and TRBJ1-2 gives the full variable domain: GAGVSQTPSNKVTEKGKYVELRCDPISGHTALYWYRQSLGQGPEFLIYFQGTGAADDSGLPNDRFFAVRPEGSVSTLKIQRTERGDSAVYLCASSSGTGSYGYTFGSGTRLTVV.

The V call is TRBV6-6, the J call TRBJ2-7, with 7 nucleotides matching TRBD1. The V gene end was trimmed by 2 bases and the J gene end by 3 bases; junction bases not matched to a gene: 7. This CDR3 is 15 amino acids long. Looked up from germline, CDR1 is MNHNY and CDR2 is SVGAGI (reference sequence). CDR3 region: CASSYRQGVSYEQYF. Here the CDR3 DNA reads TGTGCCAGCAGTTACCGTCAGGGGGTTAGCTACGAGCAGTACTTC.

The rearrangement joins TRBV4-1 to TRBJ2-2; D gene ambiguous. The CDR3 length is 14 residues. The ends were cut back, 1 base at V and 6 bases at J, with 9 bases in the middle. Germline V gene lookup returns CDR1 MGHRA and CDR2 YSYEKL. The CDR3 loop reads CASSQGRVSGELFF. The CDR3 nucleotides read TGCGCCAGCAGCCAAGGACGGGTCTCCGGGGAGCTGTTTTTT.

The chain couples TRBV7-2 to TRBJ2-3; D gene uncertain. V was pared by 1 base and J by 4 bases, with 6 bases between. Germline loops: CDR1 SGHTA, CDR2 FQGNSA. The length of the CDR3 is 13 residues. CDR3: CASSLGGADTQYF. The CDR3 DNA reads TGTGCCAGCAGCTTAGGAGGAGCAGATACGCAGTATTTT.

This sequence joins TRBV28 and TRBJ1-1, with no clear D. Trimming stripped 5 bases from V and 3 bases from J, with 25 bases between. CDR3 size: 18 residues. CDR1 and CDR2 (germline): MDHEN, SYDVKM. Written as DNA, the CDR3 is TGTGCCAGCAGTCAATTCATCGGGGAGGTGGTGTCGGACACTGAAGCTTTCTTT. Translating it yields CASSQFIGEVVSDTEAFF.

The CDR3: CASSQSTGLGNTIYF. As DNA, the CDR3 is TGTGCCAGCAGCCAATCGACAGGCCTAGGAAACACCATATATTTT. The rearrangement joins TRBV7-8 to TRBJ1-3, with D perhaps TRBD1 (6 bases). CDR3 length: 15 residues. The V gene's germline CDR1 is SGHVS and CDR2 FQNEAQ. V lost 5 bases and J lost 4, with 15 bases in between.

On this clone: At one end, the junction sequence differs from germline, possibly due to a read error. The chain carries TRBV7-3 and TRBJ2-5; 9 bases match TRBD2. The CDR3 covers 13 residues. CDR1 and CDR2 (germline): SGHTA, FQGTGA. The CDR3 reads CSSSRSGGKTQYF. The DNA of the CDR3 is TGTTCCAGCAGCCGAAGCGGGGGGAAGACCCAGTACTTC.

CDR3 region: CASSFEWGWVAGSYEQYF. The CDR3 bases are TGTGCCAGCAGTTTTGAGTGGGGGTGGGTAGCGGGAAGCTACGAGCAGTACTTC. The J gene is TRBJ2-7, the V gene TRBV28, with 8 positions matching TRBD2. Germline V lookup: CDR1 MDHEN, CDR2 SYDVKM. V shed 3 bases and J 3 bases; nucleotides not matched to a gene: 16. This CDR3 is built from 18 residues.

The chain uses TRBV19 and TRBJ2-6; D is perhaps TRBD1 (6 bases). Germline CDR1 and CDR2: LNHDA and SQIVND (reference sequence). Deletions cut 9 bases from V and 1 base from J, with 22 bases between. This CDR3 is built from 18 residues. CDR3 nucleotides: TGTGCCAGCTCCCCGGGCTACAGGGTACTATCTGGGGCCAACGTCCTGACTTTC. Its translation: CASSPGYRVLSGANVLTF. The full variable domain, in which reference TRBV19 and TRBJ2-6 provide the parts outside the CDR3, is DGGITQSPKYLFRKEGQNVTLSCEQNLNHDAMYWYRQDPGQGLRLIYYSQIVNDFQKGDIAEGYSVSREKKESFPLTVTSAQKNPTAFYLCASSPGYRVLSGANVLTFGAGSRLTVL.

This clone was observed a handful of times. V gene TRBV28 combines with J gene TRBJ1-5; D may be TRBD1 (5 bases). The ends were cut back, 8 bases at V and 0 bases at J, with 11 bases in the middle. Germline-derived CDR1 and CDR2 are MDHEN and SYDVKM. The CDR3 covers 14 residues. CDR3 in amino acids: CASGRQSSNQPQHF. The CDR3 DNA follows: TGTGCCAGCGGCAGACAGTCTAGCAATCAGCCCCAGCATTTT.

The chain couples TRBV5-1 to TRBJ1-4; 7 bases agree with TRBD1. Germline trimming cut 0 bases from V and 3 bases from J; bases unmatched to any gene: 5. CDR3 length: 16 amino acids. The germline V gene has CDR1 SGHRS and CDR2 YFSETQ. The chain's CDR3 is CASSLVGGSANEKLFF. CDR3 nucleotides: TGCGCCAGCAGCTTGGTAGGGGGCAGTGCTAATGAAAAACTGTTTTTT.

The genes are TRBV9 and TRBJ1-4; 9 bases line up with TRBD1. The CDR3 contains 15 residues. Germline V gives CDR1 SGDLS, CDR2 YYNGEE. Trimming removed 3 bases from V and 8 bases from J; junction bases left unmatched: 8. The CDR3 DNA reads as TGTGCCAGCAGCGCCAGACAGGGGGTTTCCGAAAAACTGTTTTTT. The encoded protein is CASSARQGVSEKLFF.

The chain combines TRBV2 with TRBJ2-3; TRBD2 might be the D (5 bases). The CDR3 totals 15 residues. Trimming removed 6 bases at V and 3 bases at J, with 16 bases between. Germline assignment: CDR1 SNHLY and CDR2 FYNNEI. The CDR3 DNA follows: TGTGCCAGCAGGAGGACTCACTGGGATACAGATACGCAGTATTTT. Translation gives CASRRTHWDTDTQYF.

V usage is TRBV7-2 and J usage is TRBJ2-5; TRBD2 aligns across 7 bases. Germline lookup yields CDR1 SGHTA and CDR2 FQGNSA. V shed 5 bases, J shed 4 bases, and the junction held 10 bases outside the gene matches. CDR3 length equals 15 residues. The CDR3 DNA sequence: TGTGCCAGCAGCCCCCAGCGGGGATGGGGAGAGACCCAGTACTTC. It specifies CASSPQRGWGETQYF.

The CDR3 is CAISPGGLAGGADTQYF. The CDR3 coding sequence is TGTGCCATCAGTCCCGGCGGACTAGCGGGGGGTGCAGATACGCAGTATTTT. The chain is built from TRBV10-3 and TRBJ2-3; TRBD2 matches at 14 bases. J was trimmed by 4 bases and V by 5 bases; bases with no gene match: 8. CDR1 ENHRY and CDR2 SYGVKD come from the germline V gene. The CDR3 totals 17 residues.

The rearrangement joins TRBV5-1 to TRBJ2-3; 11 bases agree with TRBD2. Germline CDR1 SGHRS, CDR2 YFSETQ. Trimming at V came to 4 bases and at J to 0 bases, leaving 7 bases not matched to a gene. There are 17 residues in the CDR3. As DNA, the CDR3 is TGCGCCAGCAGCAACTTACTAGCGGGAGATAGCACAGATACGCAGTATTTT. Encoded protein: CASSNLLAGDSTDTQYF. Based on the CDR3 plus reference TRBV5-1 and TRBJ2-3, the full variable domain is KAGVTQTPRYLIKTRGQQVTLSCSPISGHRSVSWYQQTPGQGLQFLFEYFSETQRNKGNFPGRFSGRQFSNSRSEMNVSTLELGDSALYLCASSNLLAGDSTDTQYFGPGTRLTVL.

The chain has TRBV7-9 and TRBJ2-7; maybe TRBD2 (5 bases). Germline values: CDR1 SEHNR, CDR2 FQNEAQ (reference sequence). Trimming removed 5 bases at V and 0 bases at J, with 11 bases between. The CDR3 loop spans 14 amino acids. The CDR3 reads CASSLGLISYEQYF. The CDR3, as DNA: TGTGCCAGCAGCCTAGGACTGATCTCCTACGAGCAGTACTTC.

The count of this clone is one. This chain links TRBV5-1 with TRBJ2-1; possible D gene TRBD1, 6 bases. This CDR3 comprises 14 residues. Trimming removed 0 bases from V and 9 bases from J, with 13 bases in between. The germline V gene encodes CDR1 SGHRS and CDR2 YFSETQ. CDR3 bases: TGCGCCAGCAGCTTGGGGACAGTGAACACTGAGCAGTTCTTC. This gives the protein CASSLGTVNTEQFF.

J is TRBJ1-2 and V is TRBV27, with a tentative D call TRBD1 (6 bases). This CDR3 comprises 12 residues. In germline, CDR1 is MNHEY, CDR2 SMNVEV (reference sequence). V was shortened by 7 bases and J by 5 bases, with 11 bases between the two germline ends. CDR3 region: CASTSTGYGYTF. In nucleotides, the CDR3 is TGTGCCAGCACCTCCACAGGGTATGGCTACACCTTC.

This chain uses TRBV19 with TRBJ1-5, with TRBD1 matching over 8 bases. This CDR3 region has 14 residues. In germline, CDR1 is LNHDA, CDR2 SQIVND (reference sequence). J gave up 5 bases and V 4 bases, and 4 bases lay outside the gene matches. DNA of the CDR3: TGTGCCAGTAGTAATGGACAGGGCGATCAGCCCCAGCATTTT. Its translation: CASSNGQGDQPQHF. The variable domain in full, with the rest retrieved from reference TRBV19 and TRBJ1-5, is DGGITQSPKYLFRKEGQNVTLSCEQNLNHDAMYWYRQDPGQGLRLIYYSQIVNDFQKGDIAEGYSVSREKKESFPLTVTSAQKNPTAFYLCASSNGQGDQPQHFGDGTRLSIL.

This chain uses TRBV7-2 with TRBJ2-7, with D possibly matching TRBD2 (6 bases). The CDR3 has 16 residues. V dropped 5 bases and J dropped 4 bases, with 21 bases sitting between them. Germline loops: CDR1 SGHTA, CDR2 FQGNSA. Here the CDR3 DNA reads TGTGCCAGCAGCACTTCGGTTGGGGGAGGAGGGTACGAGCAGTACTTC. Protein: CASSTSVGGGGYEQYF. The full variable domain, completed using reference TRBV7-2 and TRBJ2-7, is GAGVSQSPSNKVTEKGKDVELRCDPISGHTALYWYRQSLGQGLEFLIYFQGNSAPDKSGLPSDRFSAERTGGSVSTLTIQRTQQEDSAVYLCASSTSVGGGGYEQYFGPGTRLTVT.